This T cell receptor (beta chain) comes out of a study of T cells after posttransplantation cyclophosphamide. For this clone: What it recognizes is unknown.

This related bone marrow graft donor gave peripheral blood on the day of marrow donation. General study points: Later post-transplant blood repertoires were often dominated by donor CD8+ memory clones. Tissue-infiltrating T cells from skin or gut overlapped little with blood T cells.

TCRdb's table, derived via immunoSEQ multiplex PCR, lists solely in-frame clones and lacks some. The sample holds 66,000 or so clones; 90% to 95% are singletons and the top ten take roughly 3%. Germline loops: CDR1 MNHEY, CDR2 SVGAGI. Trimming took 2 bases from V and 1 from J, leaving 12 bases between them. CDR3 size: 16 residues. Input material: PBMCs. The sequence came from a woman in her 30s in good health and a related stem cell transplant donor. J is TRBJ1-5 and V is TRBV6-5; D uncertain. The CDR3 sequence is CASSYGHPYSNQPQHF. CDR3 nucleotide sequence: TGTGCCAGCAGTTACGGGCATCCTTACAGCAATCAGCCCCAGCATTTT.